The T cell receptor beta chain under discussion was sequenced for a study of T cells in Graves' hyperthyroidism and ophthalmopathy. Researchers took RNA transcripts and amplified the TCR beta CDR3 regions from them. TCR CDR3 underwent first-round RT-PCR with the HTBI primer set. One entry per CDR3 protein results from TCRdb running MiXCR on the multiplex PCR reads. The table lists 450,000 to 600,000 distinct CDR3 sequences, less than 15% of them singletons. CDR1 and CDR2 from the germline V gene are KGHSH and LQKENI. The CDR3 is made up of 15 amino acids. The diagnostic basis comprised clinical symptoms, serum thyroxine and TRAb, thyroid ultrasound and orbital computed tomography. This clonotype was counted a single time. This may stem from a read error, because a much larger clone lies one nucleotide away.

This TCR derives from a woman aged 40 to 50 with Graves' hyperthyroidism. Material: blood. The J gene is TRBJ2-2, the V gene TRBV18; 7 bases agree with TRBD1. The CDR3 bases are TGTGCCAGCTCCACCGGGACAGCGAACACCGGGGAGCTGGTTTTT. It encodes CASSTGTANTGELVF.